The rows below give T cell receptor beta chains drawn from one sample of a study of T cells expressing NK-cell markers. TCRdb re-called the 5' RACE reads and shows each CDR3 protein once, DNA omitted. The ten top clones account for about 4.2%, within a sample of 300,000 or so distinct CDR3 sequences. Sequences were obtained from blood T cells: a sorted CD56 or NKG2C T cell subset, CD4+ or CD8+ T cells, or bulk PBMC T cells (not recorded which). The receptors originated from a woman between 18 and 75 years old in good health. Each CDR3 is given with its conserved first and last residue.

j_gene,v_gene,CDR3aa
TRBJ1-1,TRBV12-3/TRBV12-4,CASRPNRGGTEAFF
TRBJ1-4,TRBV10-3,CAISEQGREKLFF
TRBJ1-1,TRBV18,CASSPGTGSPQNTEAFF
TRBJ2-3,TRBV5-4,CASSDRDFTDTQYF
TRBJ1-1,TRBV5-1,CASSLAPLNTEAFF
TRBJ2-1,TRBV5-4,CASSRTSGASSYNEQFF
TRBJ2-7,TRBV5-1,CASSMDLISYEQYF
TRBJ2-1,TRBV5-1,CASVTGSSYNEQFF
TRBJ1-5,TRBV12-3/TRBV12-4,CASSPGGAGQPQHF
TRBJ2-1,TRBV7-9,CASSPSRTSGRFEQFF
TRBJ1-3,TRBV6-5,CASSYSPDNSGNTIYF
TRBJ2-1,TRBV6-2/TRBV6-3,CASYSFRRGGRNEQFF
TRBJ1-3,TRBV5-1,CASFSGTPSGNTIYF
TRBJ2-7,TRBV20-1,CSAKGGRPYEQYF
TRBJ2-2,TRBV6-4,CASSPEAGGNSPGELFF
TRBJ2-3,TRBV7-2,CASSVEAGGRTDTQYF
TRBJ2-1,TRBV5-4,CASSPQRNEQFF
TRBJ2-5,TRBV25-1,CASSEMYQGGETQYF
TRBJ2-3,TRBV27,CASRVYSATDTQYF
TRBJ2-2,TRBV20-1,CSARDGAGTGTGELFF